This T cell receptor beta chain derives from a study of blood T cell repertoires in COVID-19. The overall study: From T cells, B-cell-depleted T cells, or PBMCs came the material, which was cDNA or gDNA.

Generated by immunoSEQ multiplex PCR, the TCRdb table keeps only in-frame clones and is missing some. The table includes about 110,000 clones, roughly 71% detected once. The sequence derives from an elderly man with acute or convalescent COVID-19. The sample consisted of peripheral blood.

CDR3 sequence: CAILRPPGYNSPLHF. The CDR3 DNA reads TGTGCCATCCTTAGACCACCGGGGTATAATTCACCCCTCCACTTT. This chain uses TRBV6-5 with TRBJ1-6; D gene unclear. Germline CDR1 reads MNHEY; CDR2 reads SVGAGI. The CDR3 covers 15 residues. Trimming took off 10 bases at V and 4 bases at J, with 17 bases between the two ends.